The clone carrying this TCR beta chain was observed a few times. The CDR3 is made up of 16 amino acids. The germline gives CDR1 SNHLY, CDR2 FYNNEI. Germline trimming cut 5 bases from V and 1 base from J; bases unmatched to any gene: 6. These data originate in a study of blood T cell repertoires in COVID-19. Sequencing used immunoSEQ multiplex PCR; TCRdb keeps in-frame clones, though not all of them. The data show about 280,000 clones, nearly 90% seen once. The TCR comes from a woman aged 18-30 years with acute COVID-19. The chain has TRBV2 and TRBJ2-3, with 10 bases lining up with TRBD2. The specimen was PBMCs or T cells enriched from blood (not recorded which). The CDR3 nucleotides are TGTGCCAGCAGTTCCCTACTAGCGGGACGCACAGATACGCAGTATTTT. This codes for CASSSLLAGRTDTQYF.